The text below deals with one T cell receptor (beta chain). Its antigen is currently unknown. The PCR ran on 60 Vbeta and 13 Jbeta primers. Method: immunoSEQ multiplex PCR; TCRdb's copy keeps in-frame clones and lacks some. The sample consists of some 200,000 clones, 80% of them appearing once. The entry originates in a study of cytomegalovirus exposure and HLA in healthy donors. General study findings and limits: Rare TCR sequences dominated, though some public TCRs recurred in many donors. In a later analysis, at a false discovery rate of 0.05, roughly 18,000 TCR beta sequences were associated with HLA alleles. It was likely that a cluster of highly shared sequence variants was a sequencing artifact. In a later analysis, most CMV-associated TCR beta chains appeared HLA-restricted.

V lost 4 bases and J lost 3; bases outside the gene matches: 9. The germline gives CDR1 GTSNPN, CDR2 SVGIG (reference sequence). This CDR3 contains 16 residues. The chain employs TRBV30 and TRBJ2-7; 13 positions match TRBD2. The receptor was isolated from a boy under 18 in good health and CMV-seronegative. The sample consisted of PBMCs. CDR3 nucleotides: TGTGCCTGGAACTCACCTCGGACTAGCGGGAGCTACGAGCAGTACTTC. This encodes CAWNSPRTSGSYEQYF.